This TCR beta chain was documented in a study of spatial heterogeneity in lung cancer. Turning to the study itself: Among detected sequences, beta-chain ones consistently exceeded alpha-chain ones in number.

TCRdb re-called the 5' RACE reads through MiXCR, storing one row per CDR3 protein. The table records approximately 41,000 distinct CDR3 sequences, over 9.5% of them present only once. Time point defined: blood at routine non-recurrence follow-up after resection. From tumor, nontumor lung or frozen PBMC, whole RNA was taken unsorted for sequencing. In germline, CDR1 is SGHAT, CDR2 FQDESV (reference sequence). The CDR3 sequence is 19 residues long. Trimming at V came to 3 bases and at J to 2 bases, leaving 15 bases not matched to a gene. As concerns this clonotype: What it binds is not known.

Study-wide results and caveats: Blood contained ubiquitous expanded tumor TCRs more at resection than at follow-up.

The clonotype was recovered from a female donor with early-stage non-small cell lung cancer. The V and J genes are TRBV11-1 and TRBJ2-5; 10 positions match TRBD1. Specimen: PBMCs, collected at follow-up. CDR3 loop: CASSFDRTGGVGSQETQYF. The CDR3 nucleotides are TGTGCCAGCAGCTTCGATAGGACAGGGGGAGTCGGTAGTCAAGAGACCCAGTACTTC.